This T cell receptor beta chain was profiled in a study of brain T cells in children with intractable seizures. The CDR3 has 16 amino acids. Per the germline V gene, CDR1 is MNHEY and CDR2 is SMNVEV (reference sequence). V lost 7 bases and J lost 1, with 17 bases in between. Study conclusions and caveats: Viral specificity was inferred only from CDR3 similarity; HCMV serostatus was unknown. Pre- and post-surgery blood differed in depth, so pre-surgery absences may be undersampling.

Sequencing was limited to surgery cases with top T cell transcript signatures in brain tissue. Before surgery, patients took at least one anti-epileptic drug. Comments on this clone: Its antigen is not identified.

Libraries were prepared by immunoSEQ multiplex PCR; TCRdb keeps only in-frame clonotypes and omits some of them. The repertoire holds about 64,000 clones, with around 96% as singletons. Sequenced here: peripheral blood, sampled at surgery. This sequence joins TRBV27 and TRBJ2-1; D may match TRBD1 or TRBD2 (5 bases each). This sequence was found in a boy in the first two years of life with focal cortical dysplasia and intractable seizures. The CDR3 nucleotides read TGTGCCAGCACCCACCACCGGGACGGGTCCTACAATGAGCAGTTCTTC. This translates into CASTHHRDGSYNEQFF.